A selection of T cell receptor beta chains follows, all from one sample in a study of early T cells in non-severe SARS-CoV-2 infection. TCRdb re-analysed the 5' RACE reads in MiXCR, keeping a single row per CDR3 protein. The sample yields 40,000 to 45,000 distinct CDR3 sequences, about 5.9% seen once. The sequencing used whole blood, collected at baseline. These receptors all stem from an adult who was a healthcare worker with PCR-confirmed SARS-CoV-2 infection or an uninfected control (not recorded which). CDR3s include the opening cysteine and the closing phenylalanine or tryptophan. D genes are given only for firm matches. Size values are once, few and many counts, or a class for expanded clones, and some rows have none.

TRBV7-9	many	-	TRBJ2-1	CASSLGSGQVHEQFF	TGTGCCAGCAGCTTAGGATCCGGCCAGGTCCATGAGCAGTTCTTC
TRBV7-6	many	TRBD1	TRBJ2-7	CASSPDRGDYEQYF	TGTGCCAGCAGCCCGGACAGGGGGGACTACGAGCAGTACTTC
TRBV7-7	many	TRBD1	TRBJ2-5	CASSPEGASETQYF	TGTGCCAGCAGCCCCGAGGGGGCATCAGAGACCCAGTACTTC
TRBV6-6	few	-	TRBJ1-1	CASFNAGVRAEAFF	TGTGCCAGCTTTAACGCAGGGGTTAGGGCTGAAGCTTTCTTT
TRBV4-3	-	TRBD2	TRBJ2-7	CASSQDPTGGPFEQYF	TGCGCCAGCAGCCAAGATCCAACGGGGGGGCCTTTCGAGCAGTACTTC
TRBV19	many	-	TRBJ2-3	CASSILTDTDTQYF	TGTGCCAGTAGTATCTTGACAGACACAGATACGCAGTATTTT
TRBV10-3	many	-	TRBJ1-2	CAISDNYGYTF	TGTGCCATCAGTGACAACTATGGCTACACCTTC
TRBV7-9	many	TRBD1	TRBJ1-1	CASSQPGTGSTNTEAFF	TGTGCCAGCAGCCAACCTGGGACAGGCAGTACGAACACTGAAGCTTTCTTT
TRBV28	many	-	TRBJ1-2	CASSPSLTLNYGYTF	TGTGCCAGCAGCCCAAGTCTCACCCTGAACTATGGCTACACCTTC
TRBV27	many	-	TRBJ1-5	CASSNTDQPQHF	TGTGCCAGCAGCAACACAGATCAGCCCCAGCATTTT
TRBV12-3/TRBV12-4	many	-	TRBJ2-3	CASRFGRETDTQYF	TGTGCCAGCAGATTCGGCAGGGAGACAGATACGCAGTATTTT
TRBV20-1	few	TRBD1	TRBJ1-5	CSASTGTGHFGVVNQPQHF	TGCAGTGCTAGCACCGGGACAGGCCACTTTGGAGTCGTCAATCAGCCCCAGCATTTT
TRBV3-1	few	TRBD1	TRBJ1-2	CASSPPSGQGLFYGYTF	TGTGCCAGCAGCCCTCCATCTGGACAGGGGCTGTTCTATGGCTACACCTTC
TRBV5-4	many	TRBD2	TRBJ2-7	CASSGGLARGEQYF	TGTGCCAGCAGTGGAGGACTAGCTCGGGGGGAGCAGTACTTC
TRBV11-2	-	TRBD1	TRBJ2-7	CASSLDSGTGGREQYF	TGTGCCAGCAGCTTAGATTCGGGGACAGGGGGCCGGGAGCAGTACTTC
TRBV7-9	few	-	TRBJ1-2	CASTSGPIPANYGYTF	TGTGCCAGCACCAGTGGTCCCATACCCGCTAACTATGGCTACACCTTC
TRBV6-2/TRBV6-3	many	-	TRBJ1-5	CASSYSRRDYLNQPQHF	TGTGCCAGCAGTTACTCCCGCAGGGACTATCTCAATCAGCCCCAGCATTTT
TRBV7-6	many	-	TRBJ2-1	CASSLEVNEQFF	TGTGCCAGCAGCTTAGAAGTCAATGAGCAGTTCTTC
TRBV30	medium-sized	-	TRBJ1-2	CAWSKGTTNYGYTF	TGTGCCTGGAGTAAGGGGACAACTAACTATGGCTACACCTTC
TRBV12-3/TRBV12-4	-	-	TRBJ2-1	CASSFLIIDEQFF	TGTGCCAGCAGTTTTTTGATTATCGATGAGCAGTTCTTC
TRBV20-1	many	TRBD2	TRBJ2-5	CSARHSTSGRKETQYF	TGCAGTGCTCGTCATTCGACTAGCGGGAGAAAAGAGACCCAGTACTTC
TRBV7-2	-	TRBD2	TRBJ2-3	CASSFAGGVARTDTQYF	TGTGCCAGCAGTTTTGCGGGAGGGGTAGCACGCACAGATACGCAGTATTTT
TRBV12-3/TRBV12-4	many	TRBD2	TRBJ2-1	CASSESFRTSGGNEQFF	TGTGCCAGCAGTGAATCATTCCGCACTAGCGGGGGGAATGAGCAGTTCTTC
TRBV4-1	many	TRBD2	TRBJ2-5	CASSQGDSGGIQETQYF	TGCGCCAGCAGCCAAGGGGATAGCGGGGGGATTCAAGAGACCCAGTACTTC
TRBV30	many	TRBD1	TRBJ1-2	CAWSKLTGGLGYTF	TGTGCCTGGAGTAAACTCACAGGGGGCCTTGGCTACACCTTC
TRBV3-1	few	-	TRBJ1-2	CASSRLQGLSYGYTF	TGTGCCAGCAGCCGCCTTCAGGGGTTGAGCTATGGCTACACCTTC
TRBV6-5	many	-	TRBJ2-3	CASRFTDTQYF	TGTGCCAGCAGGTTCACAGATACGCAGTATTTT
TRBV27	many	-	TRBJ2-1	CASSFRSSYNEQFF	TGTGCCAGCAGTTTCCGGAGCTCCTACAATGAGCAGTTCTTC
TRBV5-4	-	TRBD2	TRBJ2-1	CASSLVGTRTGNEQFF	TGTGCCAGCAGCTTGGTCGGGACTAGAACTGGGAATGAGCAGTTCTTC